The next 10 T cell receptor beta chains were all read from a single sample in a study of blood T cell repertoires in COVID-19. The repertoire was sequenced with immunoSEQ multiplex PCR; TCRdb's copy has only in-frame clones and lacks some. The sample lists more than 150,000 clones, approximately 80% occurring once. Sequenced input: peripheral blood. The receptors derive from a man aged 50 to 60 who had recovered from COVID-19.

CDR3 sequence (DNA): TGTGCCAGCAGTTTGTCGCTAGCGGATCAAGAGACCCAGTACTTC. It yields the protein CASSLSLADQETQYF. The V gene is TRBV6-1, the J gene TRBJ2-5; 7 nucleotides align to TRBD2. The CDR3 contains 15 residues. J lost 2 bases, V lost 5 bases, and 8 bases had no gene match. CDR1 and CDR2 (germline): MNHNS, SASEGT.

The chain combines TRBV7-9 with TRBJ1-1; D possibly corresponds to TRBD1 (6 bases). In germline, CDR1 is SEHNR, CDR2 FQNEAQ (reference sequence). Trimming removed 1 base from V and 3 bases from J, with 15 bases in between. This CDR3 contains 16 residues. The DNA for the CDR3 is TGTGCCAGCAGCTTAGGGCTGCGGGGGGCAGACACTGAAGCTTTCTTT. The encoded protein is CASSLGLRGADTEAFF. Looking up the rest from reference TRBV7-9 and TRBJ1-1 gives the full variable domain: DTGVSQNPRHKITKRGQNVTFRCDPISEHNRLYWYRQTLGQGPEFLTYFQNEAQLEKSRLLSDRFSAERPKGSFSTLEIQRTEQGDSAMYLCASSLGLRGADTEAFFGQGTRLTVV.

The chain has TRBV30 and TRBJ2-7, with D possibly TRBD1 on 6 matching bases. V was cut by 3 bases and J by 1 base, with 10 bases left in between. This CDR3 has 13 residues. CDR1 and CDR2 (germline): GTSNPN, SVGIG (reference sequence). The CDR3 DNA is TGTGCCTGGAGGCAGGGGAGTTCCTACGAGCAGTACTTC. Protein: CAWRQGSSYEQYF.

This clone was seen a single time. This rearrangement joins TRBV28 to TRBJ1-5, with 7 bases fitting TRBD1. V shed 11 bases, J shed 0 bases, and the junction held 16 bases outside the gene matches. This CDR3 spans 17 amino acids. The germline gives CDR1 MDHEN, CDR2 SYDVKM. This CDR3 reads CAVRPTGDSYSNQPQHF. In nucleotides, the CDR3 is TGTGCCGTAAGACCTACAGGGGACTCTTATAGCAATCAGCCCCAGCATTTT.

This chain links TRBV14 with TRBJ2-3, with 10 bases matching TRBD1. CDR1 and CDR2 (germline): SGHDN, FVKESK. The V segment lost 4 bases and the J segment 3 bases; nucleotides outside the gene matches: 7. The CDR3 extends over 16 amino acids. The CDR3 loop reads CASSRPGQGLTDTQYF. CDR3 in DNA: TGTGCCAGCAGCCGACCGGGACAGGGGTTGACAGATACGCAGTATTTT.

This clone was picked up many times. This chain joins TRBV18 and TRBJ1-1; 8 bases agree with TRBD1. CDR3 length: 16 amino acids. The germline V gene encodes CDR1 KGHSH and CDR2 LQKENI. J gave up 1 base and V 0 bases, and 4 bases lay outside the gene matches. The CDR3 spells CASSPPRTGPNTEAFF. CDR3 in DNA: TGTGCCAGCTCACCACCCAGGACAGGGCCGAACACTGAAGCTTTCTTT.

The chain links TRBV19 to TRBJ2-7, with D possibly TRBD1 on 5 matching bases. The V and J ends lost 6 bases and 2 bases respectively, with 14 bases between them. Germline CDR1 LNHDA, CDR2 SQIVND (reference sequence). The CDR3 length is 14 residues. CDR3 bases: TGTGCCAGTAGCTTCCAGGGTCTGGCCTACGAGCAGTACTTC. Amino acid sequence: CASSFQGLAYEQYF.

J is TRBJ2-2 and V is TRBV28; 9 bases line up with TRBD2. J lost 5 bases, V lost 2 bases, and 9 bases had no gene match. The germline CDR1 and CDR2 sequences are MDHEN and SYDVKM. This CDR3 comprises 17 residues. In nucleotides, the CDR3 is TGTGCCAGCAGTTTAGGGGGACTAGCTGAAGTTACCGGGGAGCTGTTTTTT. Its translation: CASSLGGLAEVTGELFF.

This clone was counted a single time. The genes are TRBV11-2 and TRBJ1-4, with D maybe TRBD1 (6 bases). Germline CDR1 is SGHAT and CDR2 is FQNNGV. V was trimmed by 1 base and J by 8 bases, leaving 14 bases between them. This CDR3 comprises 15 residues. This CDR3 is CASSLGVRGWEKLFF. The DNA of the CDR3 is TGTGCCAGCAGCTTAGGAGTCAGGGGTTGGGAAAAACTGTTTTTT. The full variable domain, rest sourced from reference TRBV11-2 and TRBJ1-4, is EAGVAQSPRYKIIEKRQSVAFWCNPISGHATLYWYQQILGQGPKLLIQFQNNGVVDDSQLPKDRFSAERLKGVDSTLKIQPAKLEDSAVYLCASSLGVRGWEKLFFGSGTQLSVL.

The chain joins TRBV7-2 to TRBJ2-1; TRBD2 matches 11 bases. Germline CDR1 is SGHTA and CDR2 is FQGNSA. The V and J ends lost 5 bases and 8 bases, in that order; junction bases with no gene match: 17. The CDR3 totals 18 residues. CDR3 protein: CASSPGFVAGGAGDEQFF. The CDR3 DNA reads TGTGCCAGCAGCCCAGGGTTCGTAGCGGGAGGGGCGGGTGATGAGCAGTTCTTC.